The present T cell receptor (beta chain) was sequenced within a study of human T cells and chemical hapten exposure. About the research overall: Variation in per-sample TCR yields came mainly from small pooled library volume differences.

Study-wide findings and caveats: TCRs at a frequency above 1 in 1000 stayed unchanged with DPC sensitization.

This sample's time point: healthy volunteer bleed at 6 weeks. It was unfractionated whole blood from which total RNA was extracted. Single cDNA molecules in the library carried unique molecular identifiers attached during preparation. MiXCR, applied by TCRdb to the RACE reads, yields one record per CDR3 protein. The data show about 79,000 distinct CDR3 sequences, 8.6% seen once. Notes on this clonotype: Its antigen is undetermined.

This receptor was identified in a male donor in good health. Some clones in this sample may be carry-over from other donors' samples. The specimen was whole blood.

The CDR3 bases are TGTGCCAGCAGTTTAGGCAGGGACAGTGTTGTGGAGCAGTACTTC. Residues: CASSLGRDSVVEQYF. The chain links TRBV12-3 or TRBV12-4 to TRBJ2-7; TRBD1 matches 7 bases. V lost 1 base and J lost 7; bases outside the gene matches: 10. The length of the CDR3 is 15 residues.